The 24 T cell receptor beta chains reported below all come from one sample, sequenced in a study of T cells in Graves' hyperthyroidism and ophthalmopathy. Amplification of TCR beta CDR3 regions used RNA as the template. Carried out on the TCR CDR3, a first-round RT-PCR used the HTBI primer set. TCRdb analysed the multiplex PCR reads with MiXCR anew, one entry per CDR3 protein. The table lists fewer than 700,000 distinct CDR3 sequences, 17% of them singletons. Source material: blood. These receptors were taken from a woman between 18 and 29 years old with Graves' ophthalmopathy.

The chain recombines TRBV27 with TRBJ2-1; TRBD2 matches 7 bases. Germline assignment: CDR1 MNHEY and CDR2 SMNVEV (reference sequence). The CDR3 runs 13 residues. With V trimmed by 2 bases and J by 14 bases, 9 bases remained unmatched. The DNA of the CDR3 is TGTGCCAGCAGTTTAGGGGAGGGATCCCGGGAGTTCTTC. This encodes CASSLGEGSREFF.

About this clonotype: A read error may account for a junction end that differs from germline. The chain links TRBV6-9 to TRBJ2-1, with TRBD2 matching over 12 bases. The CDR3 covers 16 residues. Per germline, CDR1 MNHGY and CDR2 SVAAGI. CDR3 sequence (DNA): TGTACCAGCAGTATTTCTAGCGGGAGGGCCTACAATGAGCAGTTCTTC. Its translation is CTSSISSGRAYNEQFF.

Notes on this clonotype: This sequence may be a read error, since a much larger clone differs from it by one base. The CDR3 reads CASSNPGRGAGTGEPFF. CDR3 nucleotides: TGTGCCAGCAGTAACCCGGGGAGAGGCGCGGGCACCGGGGAGCCGTTTTTT. The chain links TRBV6-2 or TRBV6-3 to TRBJ2-2, with D perhaps TRBD2 (5 bases). The CDR3 consists of 17 residues. Germline lookup yields CDR1 MNHEY and CDR2 SVGEGT.

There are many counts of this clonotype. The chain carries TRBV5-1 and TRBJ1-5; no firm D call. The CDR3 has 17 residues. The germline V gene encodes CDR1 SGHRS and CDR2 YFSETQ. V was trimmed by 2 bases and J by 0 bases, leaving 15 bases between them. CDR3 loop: CASSLDPTDVSNQPQHF. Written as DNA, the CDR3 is TGCGCCAGCAGCTTAGATCCTACTGACGTTAGCAATCAGCCCCAGCATTTT.

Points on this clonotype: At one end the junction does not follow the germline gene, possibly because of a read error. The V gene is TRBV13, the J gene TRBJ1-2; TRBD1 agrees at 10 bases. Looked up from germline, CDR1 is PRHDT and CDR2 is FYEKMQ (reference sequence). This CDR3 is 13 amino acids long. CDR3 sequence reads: CASSPGTGDGHTF. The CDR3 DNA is TGTGCCAGCAGCCCCGGGACAGGGGATGGCCACACCTTC. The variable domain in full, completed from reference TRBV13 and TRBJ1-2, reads AAGVIQSPRHLIKEKRETATLKCYPIPRHDTVYWYQQGPGQDPQFLISFYEKMQSDKGSIPDRFSAQQFSDYHSELNMSSLELGDSALYFCASSPGTGDGHTFGSGTRLTVV.

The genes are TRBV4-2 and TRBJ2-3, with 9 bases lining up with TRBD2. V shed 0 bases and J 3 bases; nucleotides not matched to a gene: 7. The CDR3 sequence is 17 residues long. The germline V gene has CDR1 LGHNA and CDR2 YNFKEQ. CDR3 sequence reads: CASSQDFAGGPTDTQYF. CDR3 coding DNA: TGTGCCAGCAGCCAAGATTTTGCGGGGGGGCCGACAGATACGCAGTATTTT.

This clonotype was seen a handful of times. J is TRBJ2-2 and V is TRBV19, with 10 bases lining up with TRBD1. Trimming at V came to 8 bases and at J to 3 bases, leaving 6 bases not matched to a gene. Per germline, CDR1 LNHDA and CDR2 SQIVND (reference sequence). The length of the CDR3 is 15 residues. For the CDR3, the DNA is TGTGCCAGTTCGGACAGGGGGTCGGACACCGGGGAGCTGTTTTTT. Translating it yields CASSDRGSDTGELFF.

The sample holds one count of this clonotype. CDR3 amino acids: CASSFPGGPNEKLFF. The CDR3 coding sequence is TGTGCCAGCAGTTTTCCCGGGGGGCCTAATGAAAAACTGTTTTTT. The J gene is TRBJ1-4, the V gene TRBV28; a possible D gene is TRBD1 (6 bases). V shed 3 bases and J shed 3 bases, with 11 bases lying between them. The CDR3 is 15 residues long. CDR1 is MDHEN and CDR2 is SYDVKM in the germline V gene. The entire variable domain, with the rest obtained from reference TRBV28 and TRBJ1-4, is as follows: DVKVTQSSRYLVKRTGEKVFLECVQDMDHENMFWYRQDPGLGLRLIYFSYDVKMKEKGDIPEGYSVSREKKERFSLILESASTNQTSMYLCASSFPGGPNEKLFFGSGTQLSVL.

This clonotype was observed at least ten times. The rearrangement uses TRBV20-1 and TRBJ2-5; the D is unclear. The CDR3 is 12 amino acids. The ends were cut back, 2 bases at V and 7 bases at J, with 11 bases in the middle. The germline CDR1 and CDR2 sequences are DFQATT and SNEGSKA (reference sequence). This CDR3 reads CSARHGVGTQYF. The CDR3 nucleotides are TGCAGTGCTAGACATGGGGTGGGGACCCAGTACTTC.

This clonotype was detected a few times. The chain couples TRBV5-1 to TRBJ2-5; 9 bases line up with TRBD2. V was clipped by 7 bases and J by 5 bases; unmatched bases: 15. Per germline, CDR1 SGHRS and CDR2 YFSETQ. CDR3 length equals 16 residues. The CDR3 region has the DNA TGCGCCAGCGGGGAAGAGGTAGCGGGAGAGGAGGAGACCCAGTACTTC. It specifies CASGEEVAGEEETQYF.

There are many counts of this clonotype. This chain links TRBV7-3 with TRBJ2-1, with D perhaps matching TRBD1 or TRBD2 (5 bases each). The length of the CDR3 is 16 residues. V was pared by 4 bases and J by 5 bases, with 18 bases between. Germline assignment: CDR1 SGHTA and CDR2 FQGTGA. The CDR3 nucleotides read TGTGCCAGCAGCTACGCGCCCGGGACGCGAAACAATGAGCAGTTCTTC. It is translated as CASSYAPGTRNNEQFF.

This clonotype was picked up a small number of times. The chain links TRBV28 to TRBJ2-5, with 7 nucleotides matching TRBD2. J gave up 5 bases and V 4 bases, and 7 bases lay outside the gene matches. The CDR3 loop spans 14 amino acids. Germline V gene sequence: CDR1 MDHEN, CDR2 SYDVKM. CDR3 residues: CASSWGGGPETQYF. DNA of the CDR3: TGTGCCAGCAGTTGGGGGGGGGGACCCGAGACCCAGTACTTC.

In nucleotides, the CDR3 is TGTGCCAGCAGCCTCCCCGGAGGGGGAGGGAACACTGAAGCTTTCTTT. Protein: CASSLPGGGGNTEAFF. The chain couples TRBV11-2 to TRBJ1-1, with D tentatively TRBD1 (6 bases). This CDR3 has 16 residues. V lost 5 bases, J lost 1 base, and 17 bases lay in between. Germline values: CDR1 SGHAT, CDR2 FQNNGV.

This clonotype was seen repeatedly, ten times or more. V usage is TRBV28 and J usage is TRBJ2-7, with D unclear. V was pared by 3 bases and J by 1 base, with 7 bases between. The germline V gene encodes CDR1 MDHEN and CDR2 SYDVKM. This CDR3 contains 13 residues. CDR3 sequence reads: CASSFRVSYEQYF. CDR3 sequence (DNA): TGTGCCAGCAGTTTCCGGGTATCCTACGAGCAGTACTTC.

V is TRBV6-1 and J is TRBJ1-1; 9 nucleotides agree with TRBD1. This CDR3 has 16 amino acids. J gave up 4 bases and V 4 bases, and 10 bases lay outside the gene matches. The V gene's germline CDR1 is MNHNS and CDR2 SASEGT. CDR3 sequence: CASSAGDRVISTEAFF. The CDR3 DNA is TGTGCCAGCAGTGCGGGGGACAGGGTGATTAGCACTGAAGCTTTCTTT.

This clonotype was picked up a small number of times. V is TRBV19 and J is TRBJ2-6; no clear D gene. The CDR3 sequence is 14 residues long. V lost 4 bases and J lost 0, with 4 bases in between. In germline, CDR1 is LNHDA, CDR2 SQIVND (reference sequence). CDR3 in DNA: TGTGCCAGTAGTACAGTCTCTGGGGCCAACGTCCTGACTTTC. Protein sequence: CASSTVSGANVLTF. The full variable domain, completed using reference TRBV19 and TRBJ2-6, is DGGITQSPKYLFRKEGQNVTLSCEQNLNHDAMYWYRQDPGQGLRLIYYSQIVNDFQKGDIAEGYSVSREKKESFPLTVTSAQKNPTAFYLCASSTVSGANVLTFGAGSRLTVL.

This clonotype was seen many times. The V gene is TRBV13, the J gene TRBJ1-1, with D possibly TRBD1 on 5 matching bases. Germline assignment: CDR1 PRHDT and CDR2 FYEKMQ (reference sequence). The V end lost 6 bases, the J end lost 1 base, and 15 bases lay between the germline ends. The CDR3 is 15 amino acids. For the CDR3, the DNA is TGTGCCAGCAGTCTACGGACATACACGAACACTGAAGCTTTCTTT. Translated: CASSLRTYTNTEAFF.

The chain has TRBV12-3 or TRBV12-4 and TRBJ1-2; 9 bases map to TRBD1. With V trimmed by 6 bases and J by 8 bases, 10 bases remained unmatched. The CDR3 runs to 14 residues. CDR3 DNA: TGTGCCAGCAGCCCCCGGGGGACAGGGAGGGGCTACACCTTC. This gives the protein CASSPRGTGRGYTF.

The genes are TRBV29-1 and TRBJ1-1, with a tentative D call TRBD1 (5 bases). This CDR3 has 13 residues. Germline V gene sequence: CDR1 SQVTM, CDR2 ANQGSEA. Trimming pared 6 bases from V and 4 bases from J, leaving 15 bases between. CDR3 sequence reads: CSVLLYRTTEAFF. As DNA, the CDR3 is TGCAGCGTCCTCCTCTACAGGACCACTGAAGCTTTCTTT.

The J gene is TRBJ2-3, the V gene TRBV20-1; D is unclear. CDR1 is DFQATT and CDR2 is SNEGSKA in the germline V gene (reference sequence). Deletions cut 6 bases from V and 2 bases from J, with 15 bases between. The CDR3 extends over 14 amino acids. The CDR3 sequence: CSAHDFLSTDTQYF. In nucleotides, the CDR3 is TGCAGTGCGCACGACTTTTTGTCCACAGATACGCAGTATTTT.

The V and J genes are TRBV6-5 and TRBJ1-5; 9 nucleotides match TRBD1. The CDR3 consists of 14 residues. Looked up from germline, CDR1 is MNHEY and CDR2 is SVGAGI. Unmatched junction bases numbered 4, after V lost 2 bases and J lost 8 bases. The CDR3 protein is CASSYGQGREPQHF. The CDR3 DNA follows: TGTGCCAGCAGTTACGGACAGGGGAGAGAGCCCCAGCATTTT.

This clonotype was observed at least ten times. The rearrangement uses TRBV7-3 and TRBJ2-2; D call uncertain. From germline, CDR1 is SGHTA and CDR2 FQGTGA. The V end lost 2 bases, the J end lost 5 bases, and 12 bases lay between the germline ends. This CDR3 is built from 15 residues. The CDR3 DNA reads TGTGCCAGCAGCTTAGATTCCCGCGAGACCGGGGAGCTGTTTTTT. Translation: CASSLDSRETGELFF. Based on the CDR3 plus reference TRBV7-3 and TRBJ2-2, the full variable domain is GAGVSQTPSNKVTEKGKYVELRCDPISGHTALYWYRQSLGQGPEFLIYFQGTGAADDSGLPNDRFFAVRPEGSVSTLKIQRTERGDSAVYLCASSLDSRETGELFFGEGSRLTVL.

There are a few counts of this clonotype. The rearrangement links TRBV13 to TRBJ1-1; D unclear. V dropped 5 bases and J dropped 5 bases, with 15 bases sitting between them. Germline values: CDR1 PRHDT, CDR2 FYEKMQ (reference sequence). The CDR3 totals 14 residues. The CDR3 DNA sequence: TGTGCCAGCAGCGTAGTGGGCGGAGGAACTGAAGCTTTCTTT. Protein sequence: CASSVVGGGTEAFF.

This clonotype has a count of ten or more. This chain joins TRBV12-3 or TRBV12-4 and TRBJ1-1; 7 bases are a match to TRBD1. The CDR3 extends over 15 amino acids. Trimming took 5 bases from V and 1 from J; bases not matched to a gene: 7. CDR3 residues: CASSPGTDPNTEAFF. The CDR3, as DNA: TGTGCCAGCAGTCCGGGGACAGACCCGAACACTGAAGCTTTCTTT.